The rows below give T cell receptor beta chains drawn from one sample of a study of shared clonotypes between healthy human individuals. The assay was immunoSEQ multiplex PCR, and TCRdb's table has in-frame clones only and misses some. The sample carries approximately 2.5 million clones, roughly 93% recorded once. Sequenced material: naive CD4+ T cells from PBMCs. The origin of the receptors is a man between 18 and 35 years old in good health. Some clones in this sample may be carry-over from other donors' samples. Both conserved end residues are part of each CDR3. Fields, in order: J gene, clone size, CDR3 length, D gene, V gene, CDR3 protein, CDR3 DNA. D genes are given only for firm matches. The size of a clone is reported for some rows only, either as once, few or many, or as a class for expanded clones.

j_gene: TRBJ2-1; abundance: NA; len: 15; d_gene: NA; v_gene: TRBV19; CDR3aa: CASSTDRHGYNEQFF; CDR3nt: TGTGCCAGTAGTACGGATAGACACGGTTACAATGAGCAGTTCTTC
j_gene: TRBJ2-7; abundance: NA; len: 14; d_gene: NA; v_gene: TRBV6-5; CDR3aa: CATYDRAGSYEQYF; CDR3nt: TGTGCCACATACGATAGGGCGGGTTCCTACGAGCAGTACTTC
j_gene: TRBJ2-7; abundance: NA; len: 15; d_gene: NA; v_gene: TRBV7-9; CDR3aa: CASSDGRLISYEQYF; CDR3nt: TGTGCCAGCAGCGACGGACGACTCATCTCCTACGAGCAGTACTTC
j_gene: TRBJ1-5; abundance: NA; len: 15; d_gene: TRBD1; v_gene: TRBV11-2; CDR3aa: CASSSLQGKDQPQHF; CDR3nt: TGTGCCAGCAGCTCGTTACAGGGGAAGGATCAGCCCCAGCATTTT
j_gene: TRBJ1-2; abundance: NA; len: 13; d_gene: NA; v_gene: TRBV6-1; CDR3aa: CASSVTGINGYTF; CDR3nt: TGTGCCAGCAGTGTCACAGGGATCAATGGCTACACCTTC
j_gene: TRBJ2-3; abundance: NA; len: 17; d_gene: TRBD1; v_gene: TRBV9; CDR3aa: CASSPRWGQGGTDTQYF; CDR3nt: TGTGCCAGCAGCCCGCGATGGGGACAGGGGGGCACAGATACGCAGTATTTT
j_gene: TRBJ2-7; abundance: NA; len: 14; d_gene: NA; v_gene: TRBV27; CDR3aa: CASSLSRNTYEQYF; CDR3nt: TGTGCCAGCAGTTTAAGCCGCAACACTTACGAGCAGTACTTC
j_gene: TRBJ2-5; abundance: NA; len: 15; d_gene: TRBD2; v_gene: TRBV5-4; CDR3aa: CASSSSGSGGETQYF; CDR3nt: TGTGCCAGCAGCTCTAGCGGGAGTGGAGGAGAGACCCAGTACTTC
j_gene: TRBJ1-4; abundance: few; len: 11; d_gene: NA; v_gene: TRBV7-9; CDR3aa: CASSFSEVLFF; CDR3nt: TGTGCCAGCAGCTTCTCTGAAGTTCTGTTTTTT
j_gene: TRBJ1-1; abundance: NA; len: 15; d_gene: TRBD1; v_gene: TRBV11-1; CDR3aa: CASSRPGTANTEAFF; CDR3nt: TGTGCCAGCAGCAGACCCGGGACAGCGAACACTGAAGCTTTCTTT
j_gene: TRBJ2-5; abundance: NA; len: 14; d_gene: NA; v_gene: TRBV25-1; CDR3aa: CASSVRGRGKTQYF; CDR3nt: TGTGCCAGCAGTGTCAGGGGAAGGGGGAAGACCCAGTACTTC
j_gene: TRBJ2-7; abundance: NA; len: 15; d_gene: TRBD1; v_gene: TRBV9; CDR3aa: CASSAAGTGGYEQYF; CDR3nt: TGTGCCAGCAGCGCTGCCGGGACAGGGGGCTACGAGCAGTACTTC
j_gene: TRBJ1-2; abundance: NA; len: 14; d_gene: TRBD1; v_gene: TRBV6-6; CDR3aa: CASSSPTGLDGYTF; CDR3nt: TGTGCCAGCAGTTCTCCGACAGGGCTGGATGGCTACACCTTC
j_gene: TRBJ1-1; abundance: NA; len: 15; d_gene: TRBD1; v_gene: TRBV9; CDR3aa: CASSAVDREGTEAFF; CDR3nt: TGTGCCAGCAGCGCCGTGGACAGGGAGGGCACTGAAGCTTTCTTT
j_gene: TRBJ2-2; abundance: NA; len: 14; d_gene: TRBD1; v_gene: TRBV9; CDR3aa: CASSVGQGPGELFF; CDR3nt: TGTGCCAGCAGCGTAGGACAGGGCCCCGGGGAGCTGTTTTTT
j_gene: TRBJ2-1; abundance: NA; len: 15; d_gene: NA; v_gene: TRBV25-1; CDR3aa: CASSVALAVYNEQFF; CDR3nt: TGTGCCAGCAGTGTCGCACTGGCGGTCTACAATGAGCAGTTCTTC
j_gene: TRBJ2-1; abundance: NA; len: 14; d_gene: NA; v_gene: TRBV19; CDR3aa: CASRAPGSYNEQFF; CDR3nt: TGTGCCAGTAGGGCGCCAGGGTCCTACAATGAGCAGTTCTTC
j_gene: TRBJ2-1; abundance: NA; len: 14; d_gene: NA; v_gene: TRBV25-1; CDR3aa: CASSEWERTLEQFF; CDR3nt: TGTGCCAGCAGTGAATGGGAAAGGACCCTCGAGCAGTTCTTC
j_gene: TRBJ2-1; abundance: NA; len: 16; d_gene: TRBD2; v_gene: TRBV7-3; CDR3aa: CASSLTGLADHNEQFF; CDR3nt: TGTGCCAGCAGCCTAACGGGACTAGCGGATCACAATGAGCAGTTCTTC
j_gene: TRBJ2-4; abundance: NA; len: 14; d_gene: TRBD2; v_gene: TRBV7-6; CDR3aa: CASSIGLAGDVQYF; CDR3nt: TGTGCCAGCAGTATCGGACTAGCGGGAGATGTTCAGTACTTC
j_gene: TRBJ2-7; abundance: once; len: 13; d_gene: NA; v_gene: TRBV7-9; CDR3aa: CASSLNPSYEQYF; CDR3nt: TGTGCCAGCAGCTTAAACCCCTCATACGAGCAGTACTTC
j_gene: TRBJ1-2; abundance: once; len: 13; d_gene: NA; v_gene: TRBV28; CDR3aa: CASSSGANYGYTF; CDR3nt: TGTGCCAGCAGTTCAGGAGCTAACTATGGCTACACCTTC
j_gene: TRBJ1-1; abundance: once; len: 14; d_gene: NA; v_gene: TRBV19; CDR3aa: CASSIEGMNTEAFF; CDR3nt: TGTGCCAGTAGTATAGAGGGGATGAACACTGAAGCTTTCTTT
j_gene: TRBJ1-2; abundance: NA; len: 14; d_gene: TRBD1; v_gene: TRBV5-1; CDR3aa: CASSLRGQGGGYTF; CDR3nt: TGCGCCAGCAGCTTGAGAGGACAGGGGGGTGGCTACACCTTC
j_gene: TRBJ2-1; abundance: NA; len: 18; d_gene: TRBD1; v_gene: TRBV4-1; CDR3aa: CASSRGRPGQGAWNEQFF; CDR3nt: TGCGCCAGCAGCCGAGGACGACCGGGGCAGGGGGCCTGGAATGAGCAGTTCTTC
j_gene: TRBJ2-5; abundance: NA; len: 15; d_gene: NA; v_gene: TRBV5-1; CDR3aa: CASSSSPSPQETQYF; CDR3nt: TGCGCCAGCAGCTCTTCCCCTAGCCCTCAAGAGACCCAGTACTTC
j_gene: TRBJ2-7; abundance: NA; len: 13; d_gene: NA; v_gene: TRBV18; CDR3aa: CASSPLKGYEQYF; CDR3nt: TGTGCCAGCTCACCCCTTAAAGGTTACGAGCAGTACTTC
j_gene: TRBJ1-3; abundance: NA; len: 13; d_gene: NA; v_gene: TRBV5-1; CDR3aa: CASSPGGGNTIYF; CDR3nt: TGCGCCAGCAGCCCCGGGGGTGGAAACACCATATATTTT
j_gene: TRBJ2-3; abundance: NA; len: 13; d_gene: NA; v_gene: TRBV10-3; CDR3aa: CASHQSPEDTQYF; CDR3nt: TGTGCCTCACATCAATCCCCGGAGGATACGCAGTATTTT
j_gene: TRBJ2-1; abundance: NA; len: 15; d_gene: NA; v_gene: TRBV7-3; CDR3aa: CASTSGTENYNEQFF; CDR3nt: TGTGCCAGCACCTCCGGGACGGAGAACTACAATGAGCAGTTCTTC
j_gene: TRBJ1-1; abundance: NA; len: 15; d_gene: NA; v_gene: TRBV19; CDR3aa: CASSMMAGMRTEAFF; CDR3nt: TGTGCCAGTAGTATGATGGCCGGGATGAGGACTGAAGCTTTCTTT
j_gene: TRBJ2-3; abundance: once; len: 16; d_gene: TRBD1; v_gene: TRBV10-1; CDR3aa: CASSVGQGQKMDTQYF; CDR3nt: TGCGCCAGCAGCGTGGGACAGGGACAGAAGATGGATACGCAGTATTTT
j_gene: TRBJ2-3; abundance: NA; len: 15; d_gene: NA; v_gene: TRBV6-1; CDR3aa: CASSDRLGSADTQYF; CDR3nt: TGTGCCAGCAGTGATAGACTAGGAAGCGCAGATACGCAGTATTTT
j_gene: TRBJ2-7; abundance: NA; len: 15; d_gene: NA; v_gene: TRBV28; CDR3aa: CASSRTSTGLREQYF; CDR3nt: TGTGCCAGCAGCCGTACCTCGACAGGTCTCCGGGAGCAGTACTTC
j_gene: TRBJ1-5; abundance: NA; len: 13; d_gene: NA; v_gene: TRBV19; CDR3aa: CASSPDRIQPQHF; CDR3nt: TGTGCCAGTAGTCCCGATCGTATTCAGCCCCAGCATTTT
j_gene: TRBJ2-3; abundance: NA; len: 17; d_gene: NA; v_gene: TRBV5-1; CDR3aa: CASSLFSDSASTDTQYF; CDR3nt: TGCGCCAGCAGCTTGTTTTCGGACTCAGCTAGCACAGATACGCAGTATTTT
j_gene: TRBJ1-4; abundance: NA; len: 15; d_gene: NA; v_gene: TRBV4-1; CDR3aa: CASSTPAPGREKLFF; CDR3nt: TGCGCCAGCAGCACACCGGCCCCAGGACGAGAAAAACTGTTTTTT
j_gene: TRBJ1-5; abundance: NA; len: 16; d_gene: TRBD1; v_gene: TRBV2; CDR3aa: CASSFLDRVGNQPQHF; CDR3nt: TGTGCCAGCAGTTTCTTAGACAGGGTTGGCAATCAGCCCCAGCATTTT
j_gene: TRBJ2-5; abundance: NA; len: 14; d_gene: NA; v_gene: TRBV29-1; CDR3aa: CSADRILSRETQYF; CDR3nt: TGCAGCGCCGACCGTATCCTTTCGAGGGAGACCCAGTACTTC
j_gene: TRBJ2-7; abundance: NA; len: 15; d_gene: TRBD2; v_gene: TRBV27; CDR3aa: CASRPRTSGSYEQYF; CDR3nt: TGTGCCAGCAGACCCCGGACTAGCGGCTCCTACGAGCAGTACTTC
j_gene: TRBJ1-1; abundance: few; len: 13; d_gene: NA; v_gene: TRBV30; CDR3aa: CAWRATRNTEAFF; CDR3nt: TGTGCCTGGAGAGCCACAAGGAACACTGAAGCTTTCTTT
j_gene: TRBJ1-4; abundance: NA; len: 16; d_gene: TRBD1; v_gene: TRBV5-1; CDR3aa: CASSIGDSLTNEKLFF; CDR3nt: TGCGCCAGCAGCATTGGGGACAGCCTGACTAATGAAAAACTGTTTTTT
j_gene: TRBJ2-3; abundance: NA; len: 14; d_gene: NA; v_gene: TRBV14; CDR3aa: CASSQAGAGDTQYF; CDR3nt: TGTGCCAGCAGCCAAGCCGGGGCGGGGGATACGCAGTATTTT
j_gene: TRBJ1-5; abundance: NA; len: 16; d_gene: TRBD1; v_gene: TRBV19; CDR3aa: CASSTRPDRVNQPQHF; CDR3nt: TGTGCCAGTAGTACCCGTCCTGACAGGGTAAATCAGCCCCAGCATTTT
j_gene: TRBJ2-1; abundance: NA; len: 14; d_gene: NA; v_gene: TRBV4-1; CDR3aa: CASSQEADRRRQFF; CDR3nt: TGCGCCAGCAGCCAAGAAGCCGACCGCAGGCGGCAGTTCTTC